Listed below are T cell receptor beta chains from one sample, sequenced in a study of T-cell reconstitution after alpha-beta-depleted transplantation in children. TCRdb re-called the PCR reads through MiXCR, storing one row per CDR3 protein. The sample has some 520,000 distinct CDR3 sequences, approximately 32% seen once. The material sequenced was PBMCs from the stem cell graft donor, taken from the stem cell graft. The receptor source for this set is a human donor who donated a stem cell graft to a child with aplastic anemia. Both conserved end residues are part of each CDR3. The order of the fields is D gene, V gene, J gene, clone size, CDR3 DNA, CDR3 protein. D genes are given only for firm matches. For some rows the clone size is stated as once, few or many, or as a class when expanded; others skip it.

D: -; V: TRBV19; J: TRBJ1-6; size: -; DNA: TGTGCCAGTAGTCTTCAAGGACTAGACTCACCCCTCCACTTT; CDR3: CASSLQGLDSPLHF
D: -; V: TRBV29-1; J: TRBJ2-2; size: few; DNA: TGCAGCGTTTCCTATTTGGGGGCTCTAGGTGGGGTTACCGGGGAGCTGTTTTTT; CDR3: CSVSYLGALGGVTGELFF
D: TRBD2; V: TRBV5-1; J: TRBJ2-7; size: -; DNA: TGCGCCAGCAGCCGGACTAGCGGGAGGCCGGCCTACGAGCAGTACTTC; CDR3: CASSRTSGRPAYEQYF
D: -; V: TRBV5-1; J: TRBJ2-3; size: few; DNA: TGCGCCTCTCGCCCAGCTCAGGTCACAGATACGCAGTATTTT; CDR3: CASRPAQVTDTQYF
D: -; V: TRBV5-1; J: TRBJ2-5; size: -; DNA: TGCGCCAGCAGCTCGGGACTCCCGAGGGAGACCCAGTACTTC; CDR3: CASSSGLPRETQYF
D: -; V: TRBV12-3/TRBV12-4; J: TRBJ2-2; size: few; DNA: TGTGCCAGCTTCCCCCTCTCTACCGGGGAGCTGTTTTTT; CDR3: CASFPLSTGELFF
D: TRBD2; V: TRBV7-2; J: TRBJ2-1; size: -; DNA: TGTGCCAGCAGCGCCTCGGGGACTAGCGGATACAATGAGCAGTTCTTC; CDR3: CASSASGTSGYNEQFF
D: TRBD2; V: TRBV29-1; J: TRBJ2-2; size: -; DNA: TGCAGCGGCCTAGCGGGATCCGGGGAGCTGTTTTTT; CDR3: CSGLAGSGELFF
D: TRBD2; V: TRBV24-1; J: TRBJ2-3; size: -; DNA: TGTGCCATCGAAGCGGGAGGGCCCCCAGATACGCAGTATTTT; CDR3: CAIEAGGPPDTQYF
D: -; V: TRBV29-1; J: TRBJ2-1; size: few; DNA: TGCAGCGGGGGGGGCGGACTCGCCTACAATGAGCAGTTCTTC; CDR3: CSGGGGLAYNEQFF
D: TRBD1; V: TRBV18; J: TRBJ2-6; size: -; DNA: TGTGCCAGCTCCCCCCCCGGGACAGGGGGCTCTGGGGCCAACGTCCTGACTTTC; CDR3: CASSPPGTGGSGANVLTF
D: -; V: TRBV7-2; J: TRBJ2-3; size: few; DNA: TGTGCCAGCAGCTTAGAACCGGGAGTGGCGGCAGATACGCAGTATTTT; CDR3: CASSLEPGVAADTQYF
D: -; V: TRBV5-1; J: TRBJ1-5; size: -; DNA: TGCGCCAGCAGCTTGTGGGGGGAGAGCAATCAGCCCCAGCATTTT; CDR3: CASSLWGESNQPQHF